This T cell receptor (beta chain) was documented in a study of radiotherapy plus CTLA-4 blockade in lung cancer. On the study more broadly: Objective responses occurred in roughly a sixth of patients; roughly 30% had disease control. Study-wide results and caveats: Among blood TCR repertoires after radiotherapy plus ipilimumab, tumor-derived clones expanded. Dynamics of early blood T cell clones, together with interferon-beta, were reportedly the best predictors of response.

With ipilimumab providing CTLA-4 blockade, focal radiation was administered to patients who had chemo-refractory metastatic non-small-cell lung cancer. Here immunoSEQ multiplex PCR was the method, and the copy in TCRdb shows in-frame clones only, minus some. The sample holds 60,000 to 75,000 clones; less than 85% are singletons and the top ten take approximately 15%. This CDR3 is 14 amino acids long. The V and J ends lost 4 bases and 5 bases, in that order; junction bases with no gene match: 6. The germline V gene has CDR1 MNHEY and CDR2 SVGAGI. To note about this clone: The antigen remains unidentified.

This sequence joins TRBV6-5 and TRBJ2-5, with 8 positions matching TRBD2. This TCR was recovered from a human donor with non-small cell lung cancer whose response to radiotherapy plus ipilimumab could not be evaluated. Some clones in this sample may be carry-over from other donors' samples. The sequenced sample was peripheral blood, obtained from a patient treated with radiotherapy plus ipilimumab. The CDR3 here is CASSSGGAIETQYF. CDR3 bases: TGTGCCAGCAGTTCCGGGGGGGCCATTGAGACCCAGTACTTC.